This T cell receptor beta chain was obtained from a study of T cell responses to AZD1222 COVID-19 vaccine (dated by TCRdb to 2020 to 2023). For the study in its entirety: AZD1222 recipients with second doses at about 4 weeks or about 12 weeks were pooled, because spike-specific TCR depth and breadth did not differ between schedules. A total of 233 trial participants underwent TCR sequencing, of whom about 200 had received two doses of AZD1222 and some 26 had received two doses of the MenACWY control vaccine. Trial participants were enrolled by age into 18-55, 56-69 and 70-plus year subgroups, with 148, 28 and 57 TCR-sequenced participants respectively. The research as a whole found: In the small 56-69-year group, the increase in depth fell short of significance, most likely because of low power. Participants were mostly white British, with more females than males. The authors suggested clonal diversity may have been underestimated. Nearly half of unique spike-specific TCRs reportedly recognized epitopes outside regions mutated in the B.1.351 and B.1.1.7 variants. CD4 TCRs associated with the vaccine covered the entire spike protein, and the dominant responses were in regions 160-218 and 743-854. Spike-specific TCR breadth and depth rose significantly after two AZD1222 doses compared with day 0 and with MenACWY recipients. Conclusions about previously exposed vaccinees are limited because only five or six AZD1222 recipients were SARS-CoV-2 seropositive at baseline. No day 14 peak-response samples were available, so repertoires were characterized only after the peak T cell response.

This clone appeared a single time. The specificity of this receptor is unknown. No per-base quality is available; no much larger clone lies one base away. This specimen's time point label, interpreted: baseline before first vaccination. Vaccinee samples were obtained from the UK trials COV001 and COV002, which included a single-blind randomized controlled phase 2/3 trial of AZD1222 (ChAdOx1 nCoV-19) in healthy adults. For TCRbeta chain sequencing, PBMC samples were collected from trial participants at day 0 and at day 28 after the second dose. The CDR3 regions of human TCRbeta chains were analyzed by immunosequencing. As for how the authors treated the data: TCRs in the repertoires were compared against a reference library of SARS-CoV-2-specific TCRs that had been generated with the MIRA antigen-specificity platform. Breadth was defined as the fraction of unique TCRs that were SARS-CoV-2-associated, and depth was defined as the fraction of total T cells that were SARS-CoV-2-associated. Each spike-specific TCR was assigned to its reactive spike region and to a CD4 or CD8 class using the MIRA data. Log10-transformed breadth and depth values were compared by one-way ANOVA with Sidak's multiple comparisons tests. As stored in TCRdb, this immuneACCESS dataset retains in-frame rearrangements with V and J assigned. A fraction of the clones does not appear; measured against another copy, unresolved V genes explain less than half of the discrepancy, and the remainder lacks a known reason. The V and J calls and clone size are taken from that table; D and trimming were inferred from the DNA. The sample records more than 100,000 clones, just over 85% of which are singletons. The ten biggest clones cover around 8% of the sample.

The V end loses 1 base and the J end loses 5 bases, and a stretch of 6 bases separates them. The germline V gene encodes CDR1 SGHAT and CDR2 FQNNGV. Reading from cysteine to phenylalanine, the CDR3 counts 13 amino acids. Just CDR3 DNA is preserved here, 39 bases in frame from base 1. Sequenced here: peripheral blood, sampled on day 0 of AZD1222 vaccination. The rearrangement joined TRBV11-2 to TRBJ2-1; the D gene assignment is ambiguous. This TCR was sampled from an adult in good health. The sequenced DNA is TGTGCCAGCAGCTTAGGATTCAACAATGAGCAGTTCTTC. The encoded protein is CASSLGFNNEQFF.